These T cell receptor beta chains were read from a single sample in a study of T cells in narcolepsy. Profiling relied on immunoSEQ multiplex PCR, and the TCRdb table lists in-frame clones only, not all of them. The sample carries tens of thousands of clones, 85% to 90% recorded once. The sequenced sample was CD45RA- memory CD4+ T cells from PBMCs. The receptors come from a human donor with narcolepsy. Each CDR3 is given without its conserved first and last residue. The order of the fields is J gene, V gene, CDR3 protein.

TRBJ2-5,TRBV11-3,ASSTNQETQY
TRBJ2-7,TRBV30,AWTRSPYEQY
TRBJ1-2,TRBV28,ASKGGQYTANYGYT
TRBJ2-5,TRBV15,ATSYDAEFQETQY
TRBJ2-7,TRBV2,ARSTSGEQY
TRBJ2-7,TRBV19,ASSIGGQGIFEQY
TRBJ2-7,TRBV30,AWSVLSGTSEQY
TRBJ2-1,TRBV27,ASSYESGTGNNEQF
TRBJ2-3,TRBV15,ATSVRLAGAGTDTQY
TRBJ2-7,TRBV7-8,ASRHRDRHYEQY
TRBJ2-1,TRBV5-4,ASSFSKGIAGFHNEQF
TRBJ2-7,TRBV6-6,ASSYGTSNSGQY
TRBJ2-3,TRBV13,ASSPTGQRTDTQY
TRBJ2-5,TRBV19,ASSIQGTETQY
TRBJ1-5,TRBV6-1,ASSEAGKGNQPQH
TRBJ2-3,TRBV7-7,ASSRTGGRDTQY
TRBJ2-4,TRBV28,ASSLEVGIQY
TRBJ2-3,TRBV5-1,ASSLGGTSTDTQY
TRBJ2-6,TRBV7-3,AYPRGANVLT
TRBJ1-5,TRBV12-2,ASRSRGARSKSNQPQH
TRBJ1-2,TRBV30,AWRQGNSYYT
TRBJ1-3,TRBV11-2,ASSTQSGSGNTIY
TRBJ2-1,TRBV19,ASRAGAGYNEQF
TRBJ2-2,TRBV10-3,AISEKGGTGGTGELF
TRBJ1-2,TRBV30,ALAGSNYGYT
TRBJ2-1,TRBV9,ASSAQGLAGNNEQF
TRBJ1-2,TRBV6-1,ASSDYGYT
TRBJ1-2,TRBV18,ASSPSRGNGYT
TRBJ2-1,TRBV5-1,ASRSGTSGLGEQF
TRBJ1-2,TRBV5-1,ASSLDRAVYGYT
TRBJ1-1,TRBV29-1,SGGEGDTEAF
TRBJ1-6,TRBV6-6,ASREGHVEALH
TRBJ2-1,TRBV2,ASSEETAGGPNEQF